Shown below are 16 T cell receptor beta chains from a single sample sequenced in a study of T cell repertoires in cytomegalovirus infection. TCRdb fed the reads into MiXCR, producing one record per CDR3 protein. The data contain fewer than 1,000,000 distinct CDR3 sequences, 30% to 40% of them singletons. The antigens these receptors bind are not known. The specimen comprised cultured CD8+ T cells from PBMCs, sampled from culture after CMV antigen stimulation. The receptors shown here come from a human donor in good health (CMV status not recorded). Some clones in this sample may be carry-over from other donors' samples.

The chain recombines TRBV20-1 with TRBJ2-1, with TRBD2 matching 8 bases. Losses at the gene ends were 6 bases for V and 8 bases for J; bases not matched to a gene: 9. The germline gives CDR1 DFQATT, CDR2 SNEGSKA (reference sequence). The CDR3 contains 13 residues. CDR3 residues: CSALPAGVDEQFF. DNA for the CDR3: TGCAGTGCCTTACCAGCGGGGGTGGATGAGCAGTTCTTC.

The chain is built from TRBV15 and TRBJ2-7, with D perhaps matching TRBD2 (6 bases). The CDR3 has 14 residues. Germline values: CDR1 LNHNV, CDR2 YYDKDF (reference sequence). Trimming left V 5 bases short and J 4 bases short, with 15 bases between. The CDR3 loop is CATSGRDGRYEQYF. CDR3 sequence (DNA): TGTGCCACCAGCGGGCGGGACGGGAGATACGAGCAGTACTTC. Supplemented by reference TRBV15 and TRBJ2-7, the full variable domain reads DAMVIQNPRYQVTQFGKPVTLSCSQTLNHNVMYWYQQKSSQAPKLLFHYYDKDFNNEADTPDNFQSRRPNTSFCFLDIRSPGLGDTAMYLCATSGRDGRYEQYFGPGTRLTVT.

The chain employs TRBV28 and TRBJ1-1, with D possibly being TRBD1 (5 bases). This CDR3 has 13 amino acids. Germline V gene sequence: CDR1 MDHEN, CDR2 SYDVKM. Trimming took 9 bases from V and 3 from J, leaving 14 bases between them. CDR3 region: CASGRGRDTEAFF. DNA for the CDR3: TGTGCCAGTGGTAGGGGCAGGGACACTGAAGCTTTCTTT.

This clonotype was observed a few times. A junction end diverges from the germline sequence, so it may reflect a read error. The V gene is TRBV6-2 or TRBV6-3, the J gene TRBJ1-1; D gene uncertain. From germline, CDR1 is MNHEY and CDR2 SVGEGT. The CDR3 covers 13 residues. The CDR3 nucleotides are TGTGCCAGCACTTACATGGGGTTGGCTGAAGCTTTCTTT. This sequence encodes CASTYMGLAEAFF.

The gene calls are TRBV29-1 and TRBJ1-2; D not resolved. Trimming took off 1 base at V and 4 bases at J, with 7 bases between the two ends. Per the germline V gene, CDR1 is SQVTM and CDR2 is ANQGSEA. The CDR3 sequence is 12 residues long. Here the CDR3 DNA reads TGCAGCGTTGAAGCCGGGAGCTATGGCTACACCTTC. Translation gives CSVEAGSYGYTF. The full variable domain, rest sourced from reference TRBV29-1 and TRBJ1-2, is SAVISQKPSRDICQRGTSLTIQCQVDSQVTMMFWYRQQPGQSLTLIATANQGSEATYESGFVIDKFPISRPNLTFSTLTVSNMSPEDSSIYLCSVEAGSYGYTFGSGTRLTVV.

V and J are TRBV6-1 and TRBJ1-6; a weak D match, TRBD1 (5 bases). The V and J ends lost 6 bases and 10 bases respectively, with 19 bases between them. The CDR3 totals 15 residues. Germline V lookup: CDR1 MNHNS, CDR2 SASEGT. CDR3 coding DNA: TGTGCCAGCAGACCCCCGCAGGGAGCGGGATCACCCCTCCACTTT. Translating gives CASRPPQGAGSPLHF.

The gene calls are TRBV27 and TRBJ1-5, with D possibly matching TRBD1 (5 bases). With 7 bases removed from V and 6 bases from J, the gap between germline ends came to 10 bases. The germline V gene has CDR1 MNHEY and CDR2 SMNVEV (reference sequence). The CDR3 is made up of 12 amino acids. CDR3 region: CASTTGGQPQHF. The CDR3 nucleotides are TGTGCCAGCACCACAGGAGGTCAGCCCCAGCATTTT.

The chain couples TRBV6-5 to TRBJ2-2; 13 bases are a match to TRBD2. Germline V gene lookup returns CDR1 MNHEY and CDR2 SVGAGI. V dropped 2 bases and J dropped 0; count of bases not matched to a gene: 3. The CDR3 totals 18 residues. The CDR3 here is CASSYRTSGGANTGELFF. The CDR3 nucleotides read TGTGCCAGCAGTTACCGTACTAGCGGGGGGGCGAACACCGGGGAGCTGTTTTTT.

This clonotype has a handful of counts. The V gene is TRBV6-2 or TRBV6-3, the J gene TRBJ2-7; TRBD1 matches at 10 bases. J lost 5 bases, V lost 0 bases, and 7 bases had no gene match. In germline, CDR1 is MNHEY, CDR2 SVGEGT. The CDR3 spans 16 residues. The CDR3 sequence: CASSYSGTGAENEQYV. Written as DNA, the CDR3 is TGTGCCAGCAGTTACTCCGGGACAGGGGCGGAAAACGAGCAGTACGTC.

The genes are TRBV27 and TRBJ1-4, with a possible D match to TRBD1 (5 bases). This CDR3 comprises 14 residues. Trimming cost V 3 bases and J 7 bases, with 12 bases left between them. Germline-derived CDR1 and CDR2 are MNHEY and SMNVEV (reference sequence). The CDR3 protein is CASSLGGMGEKLFF. The CDR3 nucleotides read TGTGCCAGCAGTTTGGGGGGTATGGGTGAAAAACTGTTTTTT.

This sequence joins TRBV12-3 or TRBV12-4 and TRBJ2-1; 7 nucleotides align to TRBD2. CDR3 size: 15 residues. The ends lost 7 bases at V and 6 bases at J; junction bases unmatched: 12. The DNA for the CDR3 is TGTGCCAGCAATCAACTATGGGGGGGAAGCAATGAGCAGTTCTTC. It is translated as CASNQLWGGSNEQFF.

In the case of this clonotype: One end of the junction fails to match germline, which may point to a read error. The chain employs TRBV7-7 and TRBJ1-6, with 8 bases lining up with TRBD1. The CDR3 contains 19 residues. The germline CDR1 and CDR2 sequences are SSHAT and FNYEAQ (reference sequence). CDR3 in DNA: TGTGCTAGCAGCTCGGCCGGGACAGGCCATCCTCGGGGGAATTCACCCCTCCACTTT. This codes for CASSSAGTGHPRGNSPLHF.

The chain is built from TRBV2 and TRBJ1-1, with D unclear. The CDR3 loop spans 14 amino acids. V gave up 4 bases and J gave up 1 base, with 10 bases separating them. Germline assignment: CDR1 SNHLY and CDR2 FYNNEI. The CDR3 DNA sequence: TGTGCCAGCAGTGCAATCGCGGCGAACACTGAAGCTTTCTTT. It encodes CASSAIAANTEAFF.

The chain couples TRBV5-1 to TRBJ2-7; 9 positions match TRBD1. The CDR3 is 14 residues long. The J segment lost 0 bases and the V segment lost 6 bases, leaving 4 bases of the junction unmatched. In germline, CDR1 is SGHRS, CDR2 YFSETQ. The CDR3 DNA reads TGCGCCAGCACCACAGGGGGCAGCTCCTACGAGCAGTACTTC. Its protein is CASTTGGSSYEQYF. Complete variable domain (other parts from reference TRBV5-1 and TRBJ2-7): KAGVTQTPRYLIKTRGQQVTLSCSPISGHRSVSWYQQTPGQGLQFLFEYFSETQRNKGNFPGRFSGRQFSNSRSEMNVSTLELGDSALYLCASTTGGSSYEQYFGPGTRLTVT.

The chain links TRBV12-3 or TRBV12-4 to TRBJ2-3; D is possibly TRBD1 or TRBD2 (5 bases each). The CDR3 has 16 amino acids. Deletions cut 6 bases from V and 2 bases from J, with 18 bases between. In DNA form, the CDR3 reads TGTGCCAGCAGCCGCCCAGAGGGGCAGATCACAGATACGCAGTATTTT. Translation: CASSRPEGQITDTQYF.

This chain links TRBV7-6 with TRBJ2-7, with D tentatively TRBD1 (6 bases). Trimming removed 4 bases from V and 3 bases from J, with 19 bases in between. Germline V gene sequence: CDR1 SGHVS, CDR2 FNYEAQ. CDR3 length equals 16 residues. The DNA for the CDR3 is TGTGCCAGCAGCTCTCCAAACGGGCAGGGGAACTACGAGCAGTACTTC. Translation gives CASSSPNGQGNYEQYF.